The text below deals with one T cell receptor (beta chain). Its recognized antigen is unknown. No much larger clone exists at a distance of one base, and base qualities are not known. The data belong to a study of blood T cell repertoires in COVID-19 (dated by TCRdb to 2019 to 2021). Broadly, across the study: Samples covering the acute and convalescent phases of COVID-19 were provided by collaborators in the United States, Italy and Spain. The prospective study material was composed of cDNA or gDNA derived from T cells, B-cell-depleted T cells, or PBMCs. Subjects who had been exposed to COVID-19, were actively infected with it, or had recovered from it provided the deeply sampled blood TCRbeta repertoires that made up the dataset. The repertoires were released in a freely available public database intended as a resource for research on the immune response to SARS-CoV-2. The samples were drawn from two sources: the first 160 participants of the ongoing ImmuneRACE study, and some 1,300 subjects contributed by 6 global collaborators. The sample metadata nearly always contained a de-identified subject ID, COVID-19 status, age in years and sex. Where available, HLA class I and class II types were taken from metadata supplied by the sample provider and were not determined by assay-based typing. The paper as a whole reports these results and caveats: The amount of clinical and demographic metadata varied by source and participant and was provided uncurated.

V was cut back by 1 base and J by 0 bases, leaving a gap of 10 bases between them. Spanning cysteine to phenylalanine, the CDR3 consists of 15 amino acids. Just CDR3 DNA is preserved here, 45 bases in frame from base 1. CDR1 is given as SGDLS and CDR2 as YYNGEE, both from the germline V gene. In Seattle, one collaborating source enrolled patients while the infection was active and tracked those patients longitudinally over the course of disease. The collaborating institutions used their own protocols to collect whole blood in K2EDTA tubes. For TCRbeta analysis, collaborators shipped samples in one of three forms: frozen whole blood, isolated PBMCs, or DNA extracted from either of those sample types. TCRbeta CDR3 regions were amplified from genomic DNA using the immunoSEQ Assay, a bias-controlled multiplex PCR. In the authors' own workflow: Within the assay, amplification of reference gene primers was used to estimate how many nucleated cells each sample contained. To quantify the absolute abundance of each unique TCRbeta CDR3 rearrangement, sequence reads were collapsed and filtered. Productive Simpson clonality was computed per sample as the square root of Simpson's diversity index over productive rearrangements. Sourced from immuneACCESS, this table was stored by TCRdb with only in-frame sequences that have V and J called. A share of the clones is absent; for the studies checked, an unresolved V gene accounts for under half, and the remainder has no known explanation. The V and J calls and clone size were taken over from that table, and D and trimming were inferred from the DNA. This sample lists roughly 260,000 clones; around 90% were detected once. The ten biggest clones cover about 2.5% of the sample.

The clonotype originates from a person under 35 with COVID-19, enrolled during active disease. Recombination linked TRBV9 to TRBJ1-1; TRBD1 is a possible D gene, resting on 6 matching bases. Sequencing used peripheral blood. CDR3 reads: CASSVSGQLNTEAFF. In nucleotide form, the sequence is TGTGCCAGCAGCGTAAGCGGACAGCTGAACACTGAAGCTTTCTTT.